This T cell receptor beta chain was found in a study of T cell changes during pregnancy in multiple sclerosis. Repertoires were generated with immunoSEQ multiplex PCR, while TCRdb's copy carries only in-frame clones and drops some. In the table there are about 46,000 clones, roughly 93% of which are singletons. The CDR3 is 15 residues long. The V and J ends lost 1 base and 4 bases, in that order; junction bases with no gene match: 5. Germline V gene lookup returns CDR1 MNHEY and CDR2 SMNVEV (reference sequence). Sequences were derived from CD8+ T cells from peripheral blood mononuclear cells, sampled after pregnancy. V and J are TRBV27 and TRBJ1-2; 8 nucleotides agree with TRBD1. The sequence was obtained from a female donor with multiple sclerosis, enrolled in a pregnancy study. The CDR3 loop is CASSLYQGAGYGYTF. CDR3 DNA sequence: TGTGCCAGCAGTTTATATCAGGGGGCGGGCTATGGCTACACCTTC.